These 29 T cell receptor beta chains originate from one sample sequenced in a study of human T cells and chemical hapten exposure. In TCRdb, the RACE reads were re-called with MiXCR into one record per CDR3 protein. The data show about 70,000 distinct CDR3 sequences, with around 6.1% seen just once and 3.4% held by the top ten. Described time point: healthy volunteer bleed at 6 weeks. Unfractionated whole blood yielded total RNA. The sequencing input was whole blood. The source of these receptors is a female donor in good health. Some clones in this sample may be carry-over from other donors' samples.

There are many counts of this clonotype. The chain is built from TRBV6-2 or TRBV6-3 and TRBJ2-7, with TRBD2 as a possible D gene (5 bases). Per germline, CDR1 MNHEY and CDR2 SVGEGT. Trimming removed 8 bases at V and 4 bases at J, with 12 bases between. This CDR3 has 12 amino acids. The CDR3 DNA sequence: TGTGCCAGCTTGGACTTACCTTACGAGCAGTACTTC. Its translation is CASLDLPYEQYF.

This clonotype was picked up a small number of times. V usage is TRBV7-9 and J usage is TRBJ2-1, with 9 bases lining up with TRBD1. CDR1 and CDR2 (germline): SEHNR, FQNEAQ (reference sequence). The CDR3 loop spans 15 amino acids. With 3 bases clipped from V and 9 bases from J, the junction kept 9 bases outside the gene matches. CDR3 in amino acids: CASSFQQGASSEQFF. The CDR3 DNA is TGTGCCAGCAGCTTCCAACAGGGGGCTTCGAGTGAGCAGTTCTTC.

This clonotype occurred many times. This chain connects TRBV13 to TRBJ2-3; no clear D gene. The CDR3 is 12 residues long. The V end was cut by 0 bases, the J end by 5 bases, with 3 bases between. Germline lookup yields CDR1 PRHDT and CDR2 FYEKMQ (reference sequence). For the CDR3, the DNA is TGTGCCAGCAGCTTAGGGGGAGATACGCAGTATTTT. Translating gives CASSLGGDTQYF.

This clonotype was counted at least ten times. This rearrangement joins TRBV20-1 to TRBJ2-5; 8 nucleotides agree with TRBD2. The CDR3 covers 15 residues. The V gene end was trimmed by 5 bases and the J gene end by 4 bases; junction bases not matched to a gene: 12. From germline, CDR1 is DFQATT and CDR2 SNEGSKA (reference sequence). The CDR3 DNA follows: TGCAGTGCTGGTAGAGCGGGAGCCCCGCCAGAGACCCAGTACTTC. This gives the protein CSAGRAGAPPETQYF.

This clonotype came up many times. The V and J genes are TRBV4-2 and TRBJ1-1, with TRBD1 as a possible D gene (5 bases). This CDR3 comprises 19 residues. Germline loops: CDR1 LGHNA, CDR2 YNFKEQ. V was cut by 0 bases and J by 1 base, with 21 bases left in between. The CDR3 reads CASSQDPPGHKGENTEAFF. CDR3 nucleotide sequence: TGTGCCAGCAGCCAAGACCCCCCCGGCCACAAAGGGGAGAACACTGAAGCTTTCTTT.

The DNA for the CDR3 is TGTGCCAGCAGTTCCCGGACGAAAAACATTCAGTACTTC. Its protein is CASSSRTKNIQYF. The chain uses TRBV27 and TRBJ2-4; D call uncertain. Germline CDR1 is MNHEY and CDR2 is SMNVEV (reference sequence). Trimming shortened V by 4 bases and J by 4 bases, and 8 bases separated the two germline ends. The CDR3 runs to 13 residues.

This chain links TRBV24-1 with TRBJ2-2, with 7 nucleotides matching TRBD2. The CDR3 loop spans 13 amino acids. Trimming removed 10 bases from V and 3 bases from J; junction bases left unmatched: 4. The germline gives CDR1 KGHDR, CDR2 SFDVKD. The CDR3 here is CATKRGHTGELFF. The CDR3 bases are TGTGCCACAAAGCGGGGCCACACCGGGGAGCTGTTTTTT.

J is TRBJ2-4 and V is TRBV12-3 or TRBV12-4, with 9 nucleotides matching TRBD2. V lost 7 bases and J lost 0; bases outside the gene matches: 10. CDR3 length: 17 residues. This CDR3 reads CASKGSGRRLAKNIQYF. Written as DNA, the CDR3 is TGTGCCAGCAAGGGGAGCGGGAGGCGTCTAGCCAAAAACATTCAGTACTTC.

The J gene is TRBJ2-1, the V gene TRBV20-1, with 11 positions matching TRBD2. V was clipped by 4 bases and J by 1 base; unmatched bases: 3. The CDR3 is made up of 15 amino acids. Germline lookup yields CDR1 DFQATT and CDR2 SNEGSKA (reference sequence). The CDR3 here is CSAISGRESYNEQFF. As DNA, the CDR3 is TGCAGTGCTATTAGCGGGAGGGAATCCTACAATGAGCAGTTCTTC.

Within the sample, this clonotype is medium-sized. The chain uses TRBV14 and TRBJ2-7; D call uncertain. V shed 5 bases and J shed 1 base, with 12 bases lying between them. This CDR3 comprises 14 residues. Germline V CDR1 and CDR2: SGHDN, FVKESK. The CDR3 nucleotides read TGTGCCAGCAGCGCCCGAGATACTTCCTACGAGCAGTACTTC. Its translation: CASSARDTSYEQYF.

Note on this clonotype: Being one base from a much bigger clone, this may be a read error. The chain recombines TRBV11-3 with TRBJ2-3; the D gene is possibly TRBD1 (6 bases). This CDR3 comprises 15 residues. CDR1 is SGHNT, CDR2 YENEEA, per germline. V gave up 0 bases and J gave up 1 base, with 8 bases separating them. The CDR3, as DNA: TGTGCCAGCAGCTTAGAGGCAGGGGGCACAGATACGCAGTATTTT. This encodes CASSLEAGGTDTQYF. The whole variable domain, remainder taken from reference TRBV11-3 and TRBJ2-3, is EAGVVQSPRYKIIEKKQPVAFWCNPISGHNTLYWYLQNLGQGPELLIRYENEEAVDDSQLPKDRFSAERLKGVDSTLKIQPAELGDSAVYLCASSLEAGGTDTQYFGPGTRLTVL.

In its sample, this clonotype was seen many times. The chain is built from TRBV9 and TRBJ2-1; 7 bases map to TRBD1. The CDR3 consists of 16 residues. The junction had 13 bases not matched to a gene; V was cut back by 0 bases and J by 10 bases. Germline CDR1 is SGDLS and CDR2 is YYNGEE. The CDR3 nucleotides are TGTGCCAGCAGCGTAGAAGGACAGGCGATAGTCGGAGAGCAGTTCTTC. It codes for CASSVEGQAIVGEQFF.

This clonotype was picked up many times. V is TRBV27 and J is TRBJ2-2; maybe TRBD1 (5 bases). Deletions cut 4 bases from V and 6 bases from J, with 12 bases between. This CDR3 has 14 amino acids. Germline V gene lookup returns CDR1 MNHEY and CDR2 SMNVEV (reference sequence). The CDR3 DNA is TGTGCCAGCAGTTCAGCAGGGTGGTCCGGGGAGCTGTTTTTT. Residues: CASSSAGWSGELFF.

In this sample, this clonotype turned up a few times. The chain is built from TRBV30 and TRBJ1-2; the D is unclear. Trimming took off 6 bases at V and 4 bases at J, with 18 bases between the two ends. Germline values: CDR1 GTSNPN, CDR2 SVGIG (reference sequence). This CDR3 spans 14 amino acids. This chain's CDR3 is CACPSGEGSYGYTF. CDR3 DNA: TGTGCCTGCCCTAGCGGGGAAGGGAGCTATGGCTACACCTTC. Supplemented by reference TRBV30 and TRBJ1-2, the full variable domain reads SQTIHQWPATLVQPVGSPLSLECTVEGTSNPNLYWYRQAAGRGLQLLFYSVGIGQISSEVPQNLSASRPQDRQFILSSKKLLLSDSGFYLCACPSGEGSYGYTFGSGTRLTVV.

Only a few counts were recorded for this clonotype. V and J are TRBV20-1 and TRBJ2-4, with D possibly matching TRBD1 (6 bases). The CDR3 runs 14 residues. Trimming cost V 4 bases and J 2 bases, with 12 bases left between them. From germline, CDR1 is DFQATT and CDR2 SNEGSKA (reference sequence). DNA for the CDR3: TGCAGTGCTACCAACAGGGTCACCAAAAACATTCAGTACTTC. Protein product: CSATNRVTKNIQYF.

This chain's CDR3 is CSASAGTGGSGELFF. The CDR3 coding sequence is TGCAGTGCTAGCGCCGGGACAGGGGGCTCCGGGGAGCTGTTTTTT. The chain has TRBV20-1 and TRBJ2-2; 12 bases align to TRBD1. This CDR3 region has 15 residues. V dropped 3 bases and J dropped 6; count of bases not matched to a gene: 5. Germline-derived CDR1 and CDR2 are DFQATT and SNEGSKA (reference sequence).

This clonotype was observed many times. The chain uses TRBV29-1 and TRBJ1-1, with D possibly being TRBD1 (5 bases). V lost 3 bases, J lost 6 bases, and 14 bases lay in between. Germline-derived CDR1 and CDR2 are SQVTM and ANQGSEA. CDR3 length: 13 residues. CDR3 region: CSVELGGVPEAFF. The CDR3 nucleotides read TGCAGCGTTGAGTTGGGGGGAGTCCCTGAAGCTTTCTTT. The full variable domain, completed using reference TRBV29-1 and TRBJ1-1, is SAVISQKPSRDICQRGTSLTIQCQVDSQVTMMFWYRQQPGQSLTLIATANQGSEATYESGFVIDKFPISRPNLTFSTLTVSNMSPEDSSIYLCSVELGGVPEAFFGQGTRLTVV.

The table lists this clonotype with a count of one. The chain employs TRBV5-6 and TRBJ2-7; D gene uncertain. The CDR3 runs to 15 residues. The germline V gene encodes CDR1 SGHDT and CDR2 YYEEEE. V was shortened by 4 bases and J by 3 bases, with 17 bases between the two germline ends. CDR3 loop: CASSAFGEPDYEQYF. The CDR3, as DNA: TGTGCCAGCAGCGCCTTTGGAGAACCTGACTACGAGCAGTACTTC.

This clonotype occurred a few times. The V gene is TRBV7-2, the J gene TRBJ1-3; TRBD1 matches at 8 bases. Germline CDR1 reads SGHTA; CDR2 reads FQGNSA. The trim removed 1 base at V and 0 bases at J, leaving 8 bases unmatched. This CDR3 region has 18 residues. For the CDR3, the DNA is TGTGCCAGCAGCTTAGTACGCACAGGGGGGAGCTCTGGAAACACCATATATTTT. Protein: CASSLVRTGGSSGNTIYF.

This clonotype has more than one count but fewer than ten. The chain employs TRBV6-5 and TRBJ1-1; possible D gene TRBD1, 5 bases. Germline V gene sequence: CDR1 MNHEY, CDR2 SVGAGI. The CDR3 is 15 residues long. Trimming took off 5 bases at V and 8 bases at J, with 21 bases between the two ends. Written as DNA, the CDR3 is TGTGCCAGCAGTCCCCAACCCCCCGACAGATTCGAAGCTTTCTTT. It codes for CASSPQPPDRFEAFF.

J is TRBJ1-2 and V is TRBV30; possible D gene TRBD1, 5 bases. In germline, CDR1 is GTSNPN, CDR2 SVGIG (reference sequence). This CDR3 is built from 14 residues. The germline V and J ends were trimmed by 7 bases and 4 bases, with 19 bases remaining between them. For the CDR3, the DNA is TGTGCCTCGCGGGGCAGGGACCCGGGCTATGGCTACACCTTC. It translates to CASRGRDPGYGYTF.

The chain couples TRBV6-5 to TRBJ2-5, with TRBD2 identical over 13 bases. After removal of 6 bases from V and 5 bases from J, the junction contained 12 bases not matched to a gene. The CDR3 loop spans 17 amino acids. The germline V gene encodes CDR1 MNHEY and CDR2 SVGAGI. The CDR3 is CASSLLTSGRAKETQYF. CDR3 coding DNA: TGTGCCAGCAGCCTTCTAACTAGCGGGAGGGCCAAGGAGACCCAGTACTTC.

This clonotype was detected ten times or more. The rearrangement joins TRBV5-1 to TRBJ2-1; the D gene could be TRBD1 or TRBD2 (6 bases each). Deletions cut 0 bases from V and 0 bases from J, with 10 bases between. The CDR3 length is 16 residues. Looked up from germline, CDR1 is SGHRS and CDR2 is YFSETQ. CDR3 loop: CASSLAGGPSYNEQFF. The CDR3 region has the DNA TGCGCCAGCAGCTTGGCTGGGGGGCCCTCCTACAATGAGCAGTTCTTC.

This clonotype has a handful of counts. The chain joins TRBV2 to TRBJ1-4; 8 nucleotides match TRBD1. CDR1 is SNHLY, CDR2 FYNNEI, per germline. Trimming removed 3 bases from V and 5 bases from J; junction bases left unmatched: 5. This CDR3 is 15 amino acids long. In DNA, the CDR3 is TGTGCCAGCAGTGAGAGGACAGGGAAAAATGAAAAACTGTTTTTT. This encodes CASSERTGKNEKLFF. The whole variable domain, remainder taken from reference TRBV2 and TRBJ1-4, is EPEVTQTPSHQVTQMGQEVILRCVPISNHLYFYWYRQILGQKVEFLVSFYNNEISEKSEIFDDQFSVERPDGSNFTLKIRSTKLEDSAMYFCASSERTGKNEKLFFGSGTQLSVL.

V and J are TRBV11-2 and TRBJ2-3; no clear D. V was shortened by 3 bases and J by 10 bases, with 11 bases between the two germline ends. Germline V gene lookup returns CDR1 SGHAT and CDR2 FQNNGV. The CDR3 length is 12 residues. The CDR3 DNA reads TGTGCCAGCAGCTTTGCGTCTGGAGCGCAGTATTTT. Its protein is CASSFASGAQYF. Based on the CDR3 plus reference TRBV11-2 and TRBJ2-3, the full variable domain is EAGVAQSPRYKIIEKRQSVAFWCNPISGHATLYWYQQILGQGPKLLIQFQNNGVVDDSQLPKDRFSAERLKGVDSTLKIQPAKLEDSAVYLCASSFASGAQYFGPGTRLTVL.

This clonotype occurred many times. CDR3 residues: CASSSDRGEGYTF. CDR3 nucleotide sequence: TGTGCCAGCAGTTCGGACAGGGGTGAGGGCTACACCTTC. The chain combines TRBV12-3 or TRBV12-4 with TRBJ1-2; 9 nucleotides align to TRBD1. There are 13 residues in the CDR3. With 4 bases clipped from V and 8 bases from J, the junction kept 5 bases outside the gene matches.

At least ten counts were recorded for this clonotype. The chain links TRBV28 to TRBJ2-7; tentative D call: TRBD2 (6 bases). Trimming stripped 7 bases from V and 0 bases from J, with 16 bases between. Looked up from germline, CDR1 is MDHEN and CDR2 is SYDVKM. The CDR3 totals 15 residues. The CDR3 sequence is CASITGTLSSYEQYF. CDR3 nucleotides: TGTGCCAGCATAACGGGGACTCTCAGCTCCTACGAGCAGTACTTC. Looking up the rest from reference TRBV28 and TRBJ2-7 gives the full variable domain: DVKVTQSSRYLVKRTGEKVFLECVQDMDHENMFWYRQDPGLGLRLIYFSYDVKMKEKGDIPEGYSVSREKKERFSLILESASTNQTSMYLCASITGTLSSYEQYFGPGTRLTVT.

The rearrangement uses TRBV5-6 and TRBJ1-1; 12 bases line up with TRBD1. Germline-derived CDR1 and CDR2 are SGHDT and YYEEEE. V lost 3 bases to trimming and J lost 7 bases; unmatched junction nucleotides: 1. This CDR3 is 13 amino acids long. The CDR3 DNA reads TGTGCCAGCAGCTGGGACAGGGGGCGTGAAGCTTTCTTT. As protein: CASSWDRGREAFF.

This chain uses TRBV29-1 with TRBJ1-1, with a possible D match to TRBD1 (6 bases). Germline CDR1 reads SQVTM; CDR2 reads ANQGSEA. The germline V and J ends were trimmed by 3 bases and 1 base, with 9 bases remaining between them. CDR3 length: 13 amino acids. Here the CDR3 DNA reads TGCAGCGTTGAGCCGACAGGGAACACTGAAGCTTTCTTT. Translation gives CSVEPTGNTEAFF.